This T cell receptor (beta chain) was documented in a study of cytomegalovirus exposure and HLA in healthy donors. Of note for this clone: The same CDR3 can be traced to other DNA sequences in this sample.

The PCR contained 60 Vbeta and 13 Jbeta primers. Clones were sequenced by immunoSEQ multiplex PCR, and TCRdb holds only the in-frame ones, with some missing. The sample holds roughly 100,000 clones, around 80% seen once. Trimming removed 0 bases from V and 4 bases from J; junction bases left unmatched: 3. This CDR3 is 14 amino acids long. Germline V gene sequence: CDR1 SGHRS, CDR2 YFSETQ. This receptor was identified in a woman aged 50 to 60 in good health and CMV-seropositive. V usage is TRBV5-1 and J usage is TRBJ1-2, with TRBD1 identical over 7 bases. The material sequenced was PBMCs. The CDR3 loop is CASSLGQGGYGYTF. CDR3 nucleotide sequence: TGCGCCAGCAGCTTGGGACAGGGAGGCTATGGCTACACCTTC. The whole variable domain, filled in from reference TRBV5-1 and TRBJ1-2, reads KAGVTQTPRYLIKTRGQQVTLSCSPISGHRSVSWYQQTPGQGLQFLFEYFSETQRNKGNFPGRFSGRQFSNSRSEMNVSTLELGDSALYLCASSLGQGGYGYTFGSGTRLTVV.